The 25 T cell receptor beta chains below were found in one sample sequenced in a study of cytotoxic CD8 clonotypes in ibrutinib-treated CLL. The repertoire was sequenced with immunoSEQ multiplex PCR; TCRdb's copy has only in-frame clones and lacks some. The top ten clones hold about 2% of a sample with under 200,000 clones, about four fifths of them seen once. This material consisted of PBMCs, taken after 12 months of ibrutinib treatment. These receptors were collected from a human donor with chronic lymphocytic leukemia.

The V and J genes are TRBV4-2 and TRBJ2-3, with 11 bases that match TRBD2. The V gene end was trimmed by 4 bases and the J gene end by 0 bases; junction bases not matched to a gene: 12. CDR3 length: 19 amino acids. Looked up from germline, CDR1 is LGHNA and CDR2 is YNFKEQ. Here the CDR3 reads CASSLLPPTSGGSTDTQYF. The CDR3 DNA reads as TGTGCCAGCAGCCTCCTGCCCCCAACTAGCGGGGGAAGCACAGATACGCAGTATTTT.

This clone was seen a few times. The V call is TRBV7-9, the J call TRBJ2-1; 9 bases align to TRBD2. The CDR3 is made up of 19 amino acids. The V gene's germline CDR1 is SEHNR and CDR2 FQNEAQ (reference sequence). V was pared by 5 bases and J by 7 bases, with 21 bases of the junction left unmatched. The CDR3 region has the DNA TGTGCCAGCAGCCAAGCATGGGGGGTGGCGGGAGGGCCGCGGAATGAGCAGTTCTTC. It translates to CASSQAWGVAGGPRNEQFF.

The CDR3 spells CASSHPGVDTQYF. The CDR3 coding sequence is TGTGCCAGCAGTCACCCCGGGGTTGATACGCAGTATTTT. This rearrangement joins TRBV7-2 to TRBJ2-3, with a tentative D call TRBD2 (5 bases). The germline gives CDR1 SGHTA, CDR2 FQGNSA. V was cut by 6 bases and J by 6 bases, with 13 bases left in between. This CDR3 is 13 amino acids long.

The rearrangement joins TRBV7-8 to TRBJ2-1; 12 nucleotides align to TRBD1. This CDR3 is built from 15 residues. V lost 3 bases, J lost 9 bases, and 6 bases stayed unmatched. CDR1 is SGHVS and CDR2 is FQNEAQ in the germline V gene. Here the CDR3 reads CASSFPGQGAIEQFF. CDR3 nucleotides: TGTGCCAGCAGCTTTCCGGGACAGGGGGCTATTGAGCAGTTCTTC.

This clone was detected once. The chain joins TRBV4-1 to TRBJ2-7; the D is unclear. This CDR3 spans 15 amino acids. Trimming removed 2 bases at V and 0 bases at J, with 11 bases between. Germline lookup yields CDR1 MGHRA and CDR2 YSYEKL. The CDR3 bases are TGCGCCAGCAGCCAATTCGGGCCCCTCTCCTACGAGCAGTACTTC. It translates to CASSQFGPLSYEQYF.

The V gene is TRBV18, the J gene TRBJ2-5; 10 bases map to TRBD2. CDR3 length: 16 residues. Trimming took 4 bases from V and 0 from J; bases not matched to a gene: 5. In germline, CDR1 is KGHSH, CDR2 LQKENI. CDR3 in DNA: TGTGCCAGCTCACAACGGACTAGCGGTAACCAAGAGACCCAGTACTTC. This codes for CASSQRTSGNQETQYF.

This clone was observed a handful of times. The chain has TRBV6-1 and TRBJ1-5; D ambiguous. V shed 6 bases and J shed 4 bases, with 10 bases lying between them. The CDR3 has 13 amino acids. CDR1 is MNHNS and CDR2 is SASEGT in the germline V gene. This CDR3 is CASRNSLNQPQHF. CDR3 DNA sequence: TGTGCCAGCAGAAACAGCCTTAATCAGCCCCAGCATTTT.

The CDR3 here is CASSLVSVNTEAFF. CDR3 bases: TGTGCCAGCAGCTTAGTATCCGTGAACACTGAAGCTTTCTTT. The V call is TRBV7-2, the J call TRBJ1-1; no reliable D call. Trimming stripped 1 base from V and 0 bases from J, with 6 bases between. Germline V lookup: CDR1 SGHTA, CDR2 FQGNSA. The CDR3 is 14 amino acids.

This chain links TRBV28 with TRBJ1-2; TRBD1 matches at 8 bases. Trimming removed 2 bases from V and 6 bases from J; junction bases left unmatched: 8. This CDR3 has 15 amino acids. The germline V gene has CDR1 MDHEN and CDR2 SYDVKM. The CDR3 loop is CASSLVETGVHGYTF. The DNA of the CDR3 is TGTGCCAGCAGTTTAGTGGAGACAGGGGTCCATGGCTACACCTTC.

This clone turned up a few times. This chain joins TRBV11-2 and TRBJ2-1, with 9 bases aligning to TRBD2. The CDR3 runs to 16 residues. V shed 0 bases and J 2 bases; nucleotides not matched to a gene: 2. Germline V gene lookup returns CDR1 SGHAT and CDR2 FQNNGV. CDR3 region: CASSLDSGSPYNEQFF. The CDR3 DNA follows: TGTGCCAGCAGCTTAGATAGCGGGAGTCCCTACAATGAGCAGTTCTTC.

This clone was observed once. The chain is built from TRBV9 and TRBJ2-1, with TRBD2 identical over 14 bases. The CDR3 loop spans 15 amino acids. Germline CDR1 is SGDLS and CDR2 is YYNGEE. The J segment lost 11 bases and the V segment lost 0 bases, leaving 4 bases of the junction unmatched. CDR3 in amino acids: CASSVGLAGGLKQFF. In nucleotides, the CDR3 is TGTGCCAGCAGCGTAGGACTAGCGGGGGGGCTGAAGCAGTTCTTC.

The chain joins TRBV28 to TRBJ2-7, with D tentatively TRBD2 (6 bases). This CDR3 spans 14 amino acids. Germline V gene data show CDR1 as MDHEN and CDR2 as SYDVKM. V was pared by 3 bases and J by 2 bases, with 11 bases between. Written as DNA, the CDR3 is TGTGCCAGCAGTTTCTCTAGCGAGACCTACGAGCAGTACTTC. This encodes CASSFSSETYEQYF.

This chain joins TRBV20-1 and TRBJ2-7; either TRBD1 or TRBD2 may supply D (5 bases each). CDR1 DFQATT and CDR2 SNEGSKA come from the germline V gene (reference sequence). V was cut by 3 bases and J by 7 bases, with 10 bases left in between. The length of the CDR3 is 11 residues. CDR3 residues: CSARGPLEQYF. CDR3 bases: TGCAGTGCTAGGGGACCCTTGGAGCAGTACTTC.

The sample holds one count of this clone. The rearrangement links TRBV5-1 to TRBJ2-3; TRBD2 matches 12 bases. The CDR3 length is 15 residues. Trimming took 4 bases from V and 4 from J; bases not matched to a gene: 4. Germline V lookup: CDR1 SGHRS, CDR2 YFSETQ. Here the CDR3 reads CASSPSGGAADTQYF. The CDR3 region has the DNA TGCGCCAGCAGCCCTAGCGGGGGGGCTGCAGATACGCAGTATTTT.

This chain connects TRBV4-3 to TRBJ2-2, with D tentatively TRBD1 (5 bases). Germline CDR1 is LGHNA and CDR2 is YSLEER. There are 15 residues in the CDR3. V gave up 4 bases and J gave up 4 bases, with 13 bases separating them. CDR3 sequence: CASSRRVEGTGELFF. CDR3 DNA sequence: TGCGCCAGCAGCCGCAGGGTGGAAGGCACCGGGGAGCTGTTTTTT.

The V and J genes are TRBV2 and TRBJ1-4, with D possibly TRBD1 on 5 matching bases. CDR1 is SNHLY, CDR2 FYNNEI, per germline. The V end was cut by 8 bases, the J end by 3 bases, with 10 bases between. This CDR3 region has 13 residues. Here the CDR3 reads CASGRQPNEKLFF. DNA for the CDR3: TGTGCCAGCGGCCGACAGCCTAATGAAAAACTGTTTTTT.

This rearrangement joins TRBV6-5 to TRBJ2-3; 13 nucleotides align to TRBD2. Germline V gene data show CDR1 as MNHEY and CDR2 as SVGAGI. J lost 6 bases, V lost 5 bases, and 5 bases had no gene match. This CDR3 has 15 residues. The CDR3 coding sequence is TGTGCCAGCAGTCCGACTAGCGGGAGGTTGGATACGCAGTATTTT. Its translation is CASSPTSGRLDTQYF.

The J gene is TRBJ1-1, the V gene TRBV2; 7 bases line up with TRBD1. The CDR3 has 13 residues. CDR1 SNHLY and CDR2 FYNNEI come from the germline V gene. The V segment lost 5 bases and the J segment 3 bases; nucleotides outside the gene matches: 3. CDR3 protein: CASSNRGDTEAFF. In DNA form, the CDR3 reads TGTGCCAGCAGTAACAGGGGCGACACTGAAGCTTTCTTT. Full variable domain (missing parts from reference TRBV2 and TRBJ1-1): EPEVTQTPSHQVTQMGQEVILRCVPISNHLYFYWYRQILGQKVEFLVSFYNNEISEKSEIFDDQFSVERPDGSNFTLKIRSTKLEDSAMYFCASSNRGDTEAFFGQGTRLTVV.

This clone showed up just once. V usage is TRBV7-8 and J usage is TRBJ1-5; D remains unclear. The V end lost 2 bases, the J end lost 5 bases, and 13 bases lay between the germline ends. The germline gives CDR1 SGHVS, CDR2 FQNEAQ. This CDR3 is 15 amino acids long. The CDR3 spells CASSLRTGEYQPQHF. DNA for the CDR3: TGTGCCAGCAGCTTACGGACCGGGGAATATCAGCCCCAGCATTTT. Variable domain in full (rest from reference TRBV7-8 and TRBJ1-5): GAGVSQSPRYKVAKRGQDVALRCDPISGHVSLFWYQQALGQGPEFLTYFQNEAQLDKSGLPSDRFFAERPEGSVSTLKIQRTQQEDSAVYLCASSLRTGEYQPQHFGDGTRLSIL.

This clone was recorded once. This chain uses TRBV25-1 with TRBJ2-2, with 7 bases lining up with TRBD1. V lost 3 bases to trimming and J lost 5 bases; unmatched junction nucleotides: 6. The CDR3 loop spans 15 amino acids. Germline loops: CDR1 MGHDK, CDR2 SYGVNS. The DNA for the CDR3 is TGTGCCAGCAGTGAGACAGGGTGGAAGACCGGGGAGCTGTTTTTT. The encoded protein is CASSETGWKTGELFF.

The rearrangement uses TRBV19 and TRBJ2-5; TRBD2 might be the D (5 bases). Germline V gene data show CDR1 as LNHDA and CDR2 as SQIVND (reference sequence). The CDR3 length is 15 residues. The ends were cut back, 2 bases at V and 1 base at J, with 11 bases in the middle. The CDR3 bases are TGTGCCAGTAGTATAACACGGGGTTCCCAAGAGACCCAGTACTTC. Residues: CASSITRGSQETQYF.

To note about this clone: A much more abundant neighbour one base away suggests this may be a read error. The rearrangement links TRBV6-5 to TRBJ1-1, with D perhaps matching TRBD1 (5 bases). Germline values: CDR1 MNHEY, CDR2 SVGAGI. The CDR3 covers 12 residues. V was trimmed by 5 bases and J by 3 bases, leaving 7 bases between them. CDR3 sequence reads: CASSVGDTEAFF. Written as DNA, the CDR3 is TGTGCCAGCAGTGTGGGGGACACTGAAGCTTTCTTT.

This chain connects TRBV19 to TRBJ2-7, with D possibly called TRBD1 or TRBD2 (5 bases each). Trimming shortened V by 3 bases and J by 3 bases, and 9 bases separated the two germline ends. CDR3 length equals 13 residues. Germline V gives CDR1 LNHDA, CDR2 SQIVND (reference sequence). CDR3 loop: CASSMGEYYEQYF. The DNA of the CDR3 is TGTGCCAGTAGTATGGGGGAGTACTACGAGCAGTACTTC.

In DNA form, the CDR3 reads TGTGCCAGCAGCCCCACCACAGGGAACGGAAACACCATATATTTT. It translates to CASSPTTGNGNTIYF. This chain connects TRBV6-6 to TRBJ1-3; D perhaps matches TRBD1 (6 bases). Germline V CDR1 and CDR2: MNHNY, SVGAGI (reference sequence). Trimming left V 6 bases short and J 4 bases short, with 16 bases between. The CDR3 is 15 residues long.

V usage is TRBV7-9 and J usage is TRBJ1-2; D is undetermined. V was pared by 5 bases and J by 7 bases, with 20 bases between. Germline V lookup: CDR1 SEHNR, CDR2 FQNEAQ (reference sequence). This CDR3 region has 15 residues. The CDR3 loop is CASSTDRVISGGYTF. The CDR3 nucleotides are TGTGCCAGCAGCACGGACCGAGTCATCTCGGGTGGCTACACCTTC. Drawing the rest from reference TRBV7-9 and TRBJ1-2, the complete variable domain is DTGVSQNPRHKITKRGQNVTFRCDPISEHNRLYWYRQTLGQGPEFLTYFQNEAQLEKSRLLSDRFSAERPKGSFSTLEIQRTEQGDSAMYLCASSTDRVISGGYTFGSGTRLTVV.